This T cell receptor beta chain is drawn from a study of Graves' ophthalmopathy and Graves' hyperthyroidism. As the template, RNA transcripts were used to amplify TCR beta CDR3 regions. The first round was an RT-PCR with HTBI primers, and the second round was a multiplex PCR. TCRdb recomputed calls from the multiplex PCR reads with MiXCR, one row per CDR3 protein. The repertoire holds about 210,000 distinct CDR3 sequences, less than 30% seen once, with approximately 9.6% in the top ten. This clonotype has ten or more counts. CDR3 size: 16 residues. V lost 5 bases and J lost 4, with 20 bases in between. Looked up from germline, CDR1 is MDHEN and CDR2 is SYDVKM.

Sequencing was done on a sample of peripheral blood. The rearrangement links TRBV28 to TRBJ2-5; possibly TRBD1 for D (5 bases). This clonotype was sampled from a man aged 50 to 60 with Graves' ophthalmopathy. CDR3 sequence (DNA): TGTGCCAGCAGTAAACCTACGGGCAGGGCAAGAGAGACCCAGTACTTC. As protein: CASSKPTGRARETQYF.